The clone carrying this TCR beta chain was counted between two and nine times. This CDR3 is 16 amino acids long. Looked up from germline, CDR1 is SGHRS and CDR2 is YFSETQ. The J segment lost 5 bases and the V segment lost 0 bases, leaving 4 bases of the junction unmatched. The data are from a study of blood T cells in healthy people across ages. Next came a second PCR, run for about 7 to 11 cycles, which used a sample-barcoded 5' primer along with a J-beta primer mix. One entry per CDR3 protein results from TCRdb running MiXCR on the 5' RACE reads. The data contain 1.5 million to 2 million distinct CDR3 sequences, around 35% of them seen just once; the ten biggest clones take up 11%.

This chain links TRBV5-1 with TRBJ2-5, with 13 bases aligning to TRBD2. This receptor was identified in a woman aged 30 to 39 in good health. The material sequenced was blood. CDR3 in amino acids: CASSLEGLAGSETQYF. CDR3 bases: TGCGCCAGCAGCTTGGAGGGACTAGCGGGGTCGGAGACCCAGTACTTC.